Listed below are T cell receptor beta chains from one sample, sequenced in a study of cytomegalovirus exposure and HLA in healthy donors. Sequencing used immunoSEQ multiplex PCR; TCRdb keeps in-frame clones, though not all of them. The sample data list tens of thousands of clones. Source material: PBMCs. These receptors were collected from a male donor in good health and CMV-seronegative. Both conserved end residues are part of each CDR3. The D gene is left open where the match is weak.

cdr3_aa cdr3_nt j_call v_call cdr3_length d_call
CASSPGLAQPQHF TGTGCCAGTAGCCCAGGCCTGGCGCAGCCCCAGCATTTT TRBJ1-5 TRBV19 13 .
CASSVTGVEDTQYF TGTGCCAGCAGCGTAACTGGAGTGGAAGATACGCAGTATTTT TRBJ2-3 TRBV9 14 .
CASSPGLLTDTQYF TGTGCCAGCAGCCCGGGACTGCTAACAGATACGCAGTATTTT TRBJ2-3 TRBV14 14 .
CASSLPGQGQYEQYF TGTGCCAGCAGTTTGCCCGGACAGGGGCAGTACGAGCAGTACTTC TRBJ2-7 TRBV28 15 TRBD1
CASSFLGLGQETQYF TGTGCCAGCAGCTTCTTGGGACTTGGCCAAGAGACCCAGTACTTC TRBJ2-5 TRBV7-2 15 .
CASSQRTSGRVVDTQYF TGTGCCAGCAGCCAGCGGACTAGCGGGAGGGTTGTAGATACGCAGTATTTT TRBJ2-3 TRBV14 17 TRBD2
CASSSVEKLFF TGTGCCAGCAGTTCCGTTGAAAAACTGTTTTTT TRBJ1-4 TRBV28 11 .
CASSLEEAGGPPDTQYF TGCGCCAGCAGCTTGGAGGAGGCGGGAGGGCCCCCAGATACGCAGTATTTT TRBJ2-3 TRBV5-1 17 TRBD2
CASSFGQDLAYEQYF TGTGCCAGCAGCTTTGGGCAGGATCTCGCCTACGAGCAGTACTTC TRBJ2-7 TRBV7-9 15 .
CASSLGGGIQPQHF TGTGCCAGCAGCTTGGGGGGCGGGATTCAGCCCCAGCATTTT TRBJ1-5 TRBV5-6 14 .
CASSVHQATGSYNEQFF TGTGCCAGCAGCGTCCACCAAGCTACAGGCTCCTACAATGAGCAGTTCTTC TRBJ2-1 TRBV9 17 .
CASSKRQGDGELFF TGTGCCAGCAGCAAAAGACAGGGGGACGGGGAGCTGTTTTTT TRBJ2-2 TRBV28 14 TRBD1
CATSRDRNVGASPLHF TGTGCCACCAGCAGAGACCGTAACGTGGGCGCATCACCCCTCCACTTT TRBJ1-6 TRBV15 16 .
CASSSISGDTEAFF TGTGCCAGCTCAAGTATTTCAGGGGACACTGAAGCTTTCTTT TRBJ1-1 TRBV18 14 .
CASTRGAGGQREQFF TGTGCCAGCACCCGCGGGGCGGGAGGGCAGAGAGAGCAGTTCTTC TRBJ2-1 TRBV7-8 15 TRBD2